The clone carrying this T cell receptor (beta chain) has a count of ten or more. The sample has other DNA sequences that encode this CDR3 too. The data derive from a study of OX40 agonist ivuxolimab in advanced cancers. Study summary: Melanoma, hepatocellular carcinoma, head and neck or renal cell cancer occurred in dose-escalation patients.

Generated by immunoSEQ multiplex PCR, the TCRdb table keeps only in-frame clones and is missing some. This table has roughly 26,000 clones, 75% to 85% appearing once. J was trimmed by 8 bases and V by 5 bases; bases with no gene match: 8. This CDR3 is 14 amino acids long. CDR1 and CDR2 (germline): MDHEN, SYDVKM. The sample in question was CD4+ or CD8+ T cells sorted from blood, obtained in a trial of the OX40 agonist ivuxolimab. The rearrangement uses TRBV28 and TRBJ1-5, with 8 bases matching TRBD1. The TCR comes from an adult with an advanced solid tumor such as melanoma, head and neck, liver or kidney cancer. In nucleotides, the CDR3 is TGTGCCAGCAGTCCACGACAGGGGTGGGAGCCCCAGCATTTT. This encodes CASSPRQGWEPQHF.